This T cell receptor (beta chain) was identified during a study of T cells in Graves' hyperthyroidism and ophthalmopathy. There were TCR beta CDR3 regions amplified from RNA transcripts. HTBI primers drove first-round RT-PCR of the TCR CDR3. TCRdb reanalysed the multiplex PCR reads using MiXCR and keeps one entry per CDR3 protein. The sample contains hundreds of thousands of distinct CDR3 sequences, roughly 15% of which appear only once. PBMCs were obtained from about 10 ml fresh peripheral blood. The germline V gene has CDR1 DFQATT and CDR2 SNEGSKA (reference sequence). V was pared by 3 bases and J by 4 bases, with 13 bases between. CDR3 length equals 14 residues.

The gene calls are TRBV20-1 and TRBJ1-3; D is unclear. This receptor was obtained from a woman aged 40 to 50 with Graves' ophthalmopathy. The sample was blood. The CDR3 region has the DNA TGCAGTGCTAGCCGGCTAACTGGGGGAAACACCATATATTTT. Translation gives CSASRLTGGNTIYF.